The subject of this entry is one T cell receptor (beta chain). Antigen specificity is unknown. The data originate from a study of tumor and adjacent non-tumor tissue in lung cancer. On the study more broadly: About 4.2 million productive TCRbeta reads were obtained per sample on average.

General study results and limits: Shorter survival was associated with higher TCR diversity in tumors.

Per germline, CDR1 MNHGY and CDR2 SVAAGI. The CDR3 is 15 amino acids. Trimming removed 6 bases at V and 7 bases at J, with 18 bases between. No cell sorting was done before RNA was extracted from the tissue. Newly diagnosed lung cancer patients had thoracic surgery in China, August–November 2014, without prior chemotherapy. A modified ARM-PCR protocol with three rounds of nested PCR amplified TCRbeta. TCRdb used MiXCR to reprocess the multiplex PCR reads, holding one entry per CDR3 protein. Seen here are under 250,000 distinct CDR3 sequences, 70% to 75% observed once, and the top ten hold under 30%. This clonotype was obtained from a man aged 55 to 70 with non-small cell lung cancer. The V gene is TRBV6-9, the J gene TRBJ1-4, with D uncertain. The specimen was lung tumor tissue. This CDR3 reads CASSPSDRIPEKLFF. The CDR3 DNA is TGTGCCAGCAGCCCTAGCGATCGGATCCCTGAAAAACTGTTTTTT.